This T cell receptor (beta chain) was found in a study of shared clonotypes between healthy human individuals. Whole-study results and caveats: Sharing across four donors was highest in naive CD4 (approximately 5%) and lowest in memory CD8 (0.4%). With few donors, the genetic and exposure-history diversity represented was limited.

Germline lookup yields CDR1 SGHTA and CDR2 FQGTGA. The J segment lost 7 bases and the V segment lost 5 bases, leaving 7 bases of the junction unmatched. The CDR3 runs 14 residues. Every immunoSEQ plate was one replicate of a subset's evenly spread DNA. Per the original data handling: ImmunoSEQ yielded junction-only sequences lacking quality scores, so filtering differed. Data came from immunoSEQ multiplex PCR; TCRdb stores just in-frame clones and leaves some out. V and J calls and clone size are as listed in that table; D and trimming were resolved from the DNA. The sample consists of a few million clones, 90% to 95% of them appearing once. About this clone itself: Antigen specificity is unknown.

The sequenced sample was naive CD4+ T cells from PBMCs. The subset was: CD45RA+ positively selected. The clonotype was recovered from a man younger than 35 in good health. Some clones in this sample may be carry-over from other donors' samples. V and J are TRBV7-3 and TRBJ2-2; TRBD1 matches 7 bases. CDR3 residues: CASSQRQGDGELFF. The CDR3 nucleotides are TGTGCCAGCAGCCAGCGACAGGGTGACGGGGAGCTGTTTTTT.